The rows below give T cell receptor beta chains drawn from one sample of a study of blood T cell repertoires in COVID-19. Sequenced by immunoSEQ multiplex PCR; TCRdb stores in-frame clones only, minus some. The sample contains 120,000 or so clones, 70% to 80% of which appear only once. Sequencing was carried out using peripheral blood. All receptors derive from an older man with acute or convalescent COVID-19. Each CDR3 is given with its conserved first and last residue. A D gene is named only where the DNA matches it firmly. The size entry is marked missing in some rows and otherwise reads once, few, many or a size class.

j_gene: TRBJ2-7; abundance: few; v_gene: TRBV7-9; d_gene: NA; CDR3aa: CASSSSSYEQYF; CDR3nt: TGTGCCAGCAGCTCCAGCTCCTACGAGCAGTACTTC
j_gene: TRBJ2-1; abundance: NA; v_gene: TRBV5-1; d_gene: TRBD1; CDR3aa: CASSLGGRGFYNEQFF; CDR3nt: TGCGCCAGCAGCTTGGGGGGCAGGGGGTTCTACAATGAGCAGTTCTTC
j_gene: TRBJ2-1; abundance: NA; v_gene: TRBV7-8; d_gene: TRBD2; CDR3aa: CASSLYLAGGQFF; CDR3nt: TGTGCCAGCAGCTTATACTTGGCGGGGGGGCAGTTCTTC
j_gene: TRBJ2-7; abundance: NA; v_gene: TRBV30; d_gene: NA; CDR3aa: CAWRGGSSYEQYF; CDR3nt: TGTGCCTGGAGAGGAGGGAGCTCCTACGAGCAGTACTTC
j_gene: TRBJ2-3; abundance: NA; v_gene: TRBV30; d_gene: NA; CDR3aa: CAWSASGGDTQYF; CDR3nt: TGTGCCTGGAGTGCCTCAGGAGGGGATACGCAGTATTTT
j_gene: TRBJ2-3; abundance: NA; v_gene: TRBV7-9; d_gene: NA; CDR3aa: CASSFSSASTDTQYF; CDR3nt: TGTGCCAGCAGCTTCTCTAGCGCTAGCACAGATACGCAGTATTTT
j_gene: TRBJ2-2; abundance: NA; v_gene: TRBV5-6; d_gene: NA; CDR3aa: CASSSWTYNAGELFF; CDR3nt: TGTGCCAGCAGTAGCTGGACATATAACGCCGGGGAGCTGTTTTTT
j_gene: TRBJ1-2; abundance: NA; v_gene: TRBV30; d_gene: TRBD1; CDR3aa: CAYTGGSGVGYTF; CDR3nt: TGTGCCTATACAGGGGGGAGCGGGGTCGGCTACACCTTC
j_gene: TRBJ2-1; abundance: NA; v_gene: TRBV28; d_gene: NA; CDR3aa: CASMGIGGRTNEQFF; CDR3nt: TGTGCCAGCATGGGGATAGGTGGGAGGACCAATGAGCAGTTCTTC
j_gene: TRBJ2-3; abundance: NA; v_gene: TRBV24-1; d_gene: TRBD1; CDR3aa: CATSGGTGVADTQYF; CDR3nt: TGTGCCACCAGTGGGGGGACAGGGGTTGCAGATACGCAGTATTTT
j_gene: TRBJ2-1; abundance: NA; v_gene: TRBV9; d_gene: TRBD2; CDR3aa: CASSVEASGRGEQFF; CDR3nt: TGTGCCAGCAGCGTAGAGGCTAGCGGGAGGGGTGAGCAGTTCTTC
j_gene: TRBJ2-2; abundance: few; v_gene: TRBV7-9; d_gene: NA; CDR3aa: CASSLLQATGELFF; CDR3nt: TGTGCCAGCAGCTTACTCCAGGCCACCGGGGAGCTGTTTTTT
j_gene: TRBJ1-5; abundance: NA; v_gene: TRBV6-6; d_gene: NA; CDR3aa: CASGQAGNQPQHF; CDR3nt: TGTGCCAGCGGTCAGGCGGGCAATCAGCCCCAGCATTTT
j_gene: TRBJ2-1; abundance: NA; v_gene: TRBV5-1; d_gene: TRBD2; CDR3aa: CASSLDGGYNEQFF; CDR3nt: TGCGCCAGCAGCTTGGACGGGGGGTACAATGAGCAGTTCTTC
j_gene: TRBJ2-7; abundance: NA; v_gene: TRBV25-1; d_gene: NA; CDR3aa: CASSAIAGTYEQYF; CDR3nt: TGTGCCAGCAGTGCCATTGCAGGGACCTACGAGCAGTACTTC
j_gene: TRBJ1-4; abundance: NA; v_gene: TRBV19; d_gene: TRBD1; CDR3aa: CASKRTGEGNEKLFF; CDR3nt: TGTGCCAGTAAAAGGACAGGTGAAGGGAATGAAAAACTGTTTTTT
j_gene: TRBJ1-4; abundance: NA; v_gene: TRBV5-5; d_gene: NA; CDR3aa: CASGSLFSLGDEKLFF; CDR3nt: TGTGCCAGCGGATCACTATTTAGCCTCGGGGATGAAAAACTGTTTTTT
j_gene: TRBJ2-3; abundance: few; v_gene: TRBV5-4; d_gene: TRBD2; CDR3aa: CASSSKTSGSTDTQYF; CDR3nt: TGTGCCAGCAGCTCCAAGACTAGCGGGTCCACAGATACGCAGTATTTT
j_gene: TRBJ1-5; abundance: NA; v_gene: TRBV7-9; d_gene: NA; CDR3aa: CANSLGQGGQPQHF; CDR3nt: TGTGCCAACAGCTTGGGCCAGGGTGGTCAGCCCCAGCATTTT
j_gene: TRBJ2-2; abundance: NA; v_gene: TRBV6-2/TRBV6-3; d_gene: NA; CDR3aa: CASSPFTGELFF; CDR3nt: TGTGCCAGCAGCCCCTTTACCGGGGAGCTGTTTTTT
j_gene: TRBJ2-5; abundance: many; v_gene: TRBV11-1; d_gene: NA; CDR3aa: CASSLDGETQYF; CDR3nt: TGTGCCAGCAGCTTAGACGGAGAGACCCAGTACTTC
j_gene: TRBJ2-7; abundance: NA; v_gene: TRBV28; d_gene: NA; CDR3aa: CASSLPGGVRSSYEQYF; CDR3nt: TGTGCCAGCAGTTTACCCGGGGGAGTCAGGAGCTCCTACGAGCAGTACTTC
j_gene: TRBJ2-7; abundance: NA; v_gene: TRBV6-5; d_gene: NA; CDR3aa: CASTRLVRIYEQYF; CDR3nt: TGTGCCAGCACCAGACTAGTTCGCATCTACGAGCAGTACTTC
j_gene: TRBJ2-3; abundance: NA; v_gene: TRBV19; d_gene: TRBD2; CDR3aa: CASSMNQAHGLAGGDTQYF; CDR3nt: TGTGCCAGTAGTATGAATCAGGCCCACGGGCTAGCGGGAGGAGATACGCAGTATTTT
j_gene: TRBJ2-2; abundance: few; v_gene: TRBV28; d_gene: TRBD1; CDR3aa: CASSLLQGARGGELFF; CDR3nt: TGTGCCAGCAGTTTACTCCAGGGGGCGCGGGGCGGGGAGCTGTTTTTT
j_gene: TRBJ1-5; abundance: NA; v_gene: TRBV6-6; d_gene: NA; CDR3aa: CASSPPGEPQHF; CDR3nt: TGTGCCAGCAGTCCCCCCGGGGAGCCCCAGCATTTT
j_gene: TRBJ1-1; abundance: NA; v_gene: TRBV2; d_gene: NA; CDR3aa: CASRISEGMNTEAFF; CDR3nt: TGTGCCAGCCGAATTTCCGAGGGCATGAACACTGAAGCTTTCTTT
j_gene: TRBJ1-4; abundance: NA; v_gene: TRBV30; d_gene: NA; CDR3aa: CAWSVLTGGASKLFF; CDR3nt: TGTGCCTGGAGTGTACTCACCGGGGGGGCTTCAAAACTGTTTTTT
j_gene: TRBJ1-2; abundance: once; v_gene: TRBV2; d_gene: NA; CDR3aa: CASSAASPDPYGYTF; CDR3nt: TGTGCCAGCAGCGCCGCATCCCCAGATCCTTATGGCTACACCTTC
j_gene: TRBJ2-1; abundance: NA; v_gene: TRBV10-3; d_gene: NA; CDR3aa: CAISQSYNEQFF; CDR3nt: TGTGCCATCAGTCAATCCTACAATGAGCAGTTCTTC
j_gene: TRBJ2-7; abundance: once; v_gene: TRBV6-5; d_gene: NA; CDR3aa: CASSLDSYEQYF; CDR3nt: TGTGCCAGCAGCCTCGACAGTTACGAGCAGTACTTC
j_gene: TRBJ1-5; abundance: NA; v_gene: TRBV28; d_gene: TRBD1; CDR3aa: CASNRGINQPQHF; CDR3nt: TGTGCCAGCAACAGGGGAATCAATCAGCCCCAGCATTTT
j_gene: TRBJ1-5; abundance: few; v_gene: TRBV27; d_gene: NA; CDR3aa: CASSLSGRQPQHF; CDR3nt: TGTGCCAGCAGTTTATCCGGGAGACAGCCCCAGCATTTT
j_gene: TRBJ1-3; abundance: NA; v_gene: TRBV7-9; d_gene: TRBD1; CDR3aa: CASSPTGEENTIYF; CDR3nt: TGTGCCAGCAGCCCGACAGGGGAAGAAAACACCATATATTTT
j_gene: TRBJ1-1; abundance: NA; v_gene: TRBV6-2/TRBV6-3; d_gene: NA; CDR3aa: CASSYFSSTAFRLEAFF; CDR3nt: TGTGCCAGCAGTTACTTTAGCTCGACGGCGTTTCGACTTGAAGCTTTCTTT
j_gene: TRBJ2-1; abundance: NA; v_gene: TRBV27; d_gene: TRBD2; CDR3aa: CASSGGLADNEQFF; CDR3nt: TGTGCCAGCAGCGGGGGACTAGCGGACAATGAGCAGTTCTTC
j_gene: TRBJ2-2; abundance: many; v_gene: TRBV7-2; d_gene: TRBD1; CDR3aa: CASSLRQGAGTGELFF; CDR3nt: TGTGCCAGCAGCCTCCGACAGGGGGCTGGTACCGGGGAGCTGTTTTTT
j_gene: TRBJ1-5; abundance: few; v_gene: TRBV13; d_gene: TRBD1; CDR3aa: CASSLTGEDQPQHF; CDR3nt: TGTGCCAGCAGCCTGACAGGGGAAGATCAGCCCCAGCATTTT
j_gene: TRBJ1-6; abundance: NA; v_gene: TRBV2; d_gene: TRBD1; CDR3aa: CASSLNSGTGGNSPLHF; CDR3nt: TGTGCCAGCAGTCTTAATTCCGGGACAGGGGGAAATTCACCCCTCCACTTT
j_gene: TRBJ2-7; abundance: NA; v_gene: TRBV19; d_gene: TRBD1; CDR3aa: CASSRTGTGAYEQYF; CDR3nt: TGTGCCAGTAGTCGGACCGGGACAGGGGCCTACGAGCAGTACTTC
j_gene: TRBJ2-5; abundance: NA; v_gene: TRBV30; d_gene: TRBD2; CDR3aa: CAWRSLGAGGPQETQYF; CDR3nt: TGTGCCTGGAGGTCCCTCGGGGCGGGGGGCCCCCAAGAGACCCAGTACTTC
j_gene: TRBJ2-1; abundance: NA; v_gene: TRBV6-5; d_gene: TRBD2; CDR3aa: CASSYLRGELDEQFF; CDR3nt: TGTGCCAGCAGTTACCTGCGGGGGGAACTCGATGAGCAGTTCTTC
j_gene: TRBJ2-1; abundance: few; v_gene: TRBV7-9; d_gene: NA; CDR3aa: CASSPRLEHNEQFF; CDR3nt: TGTGCCAGCAGCCCCCGACTAGAACACAATGAGCAGTTCTTC
j_gene: TRBJ1-5; abundance: NA; v_gene: TRBV5-5; d_gene: NA; CDR3aa: CASSLEAYSNQPQHF; CDR3nt: TGTGCCAGCAGCTTGGAAGCTTATAGCAATCAGCCCCAGCATTTT
j_gene: TRBJ1-1; abundance: NA; v_gene: TRBV7-8; d_gene: NA; CDR3aa: CATGNLNTEAFF; CDR3nt: TGTGCCACGGGGAACCTGAACACTGAAGCTTTCTTT
j_gene: TRBJ2-5; abundance: NA; v_gene: TRBV3-1/TRBV3-2; d_gene: NA; CDR3aa: CASSQDSGKETQYF; CDR3nt: TGTGCCAGCAGCCAAGATAGCGGCAAAGAGACCCAGTACTTC
j_gene: TRBJ2-3; abundance: NA; v_gene: TRBV19; d_gene: TRBD2; CDR3aa: CASSMGLAGTDTQYF; CDR3nt: TGTGCCAGTAGTATGGGACTAGCGGGGACAGATACGCAGTATTTT
j_gene: TRBJ1-2; abundance: NA; v_gene: TRBV18; d_gene: NA; CDR3aa: CASSPRGSATGYTF; CDR3nt: TGTGCCAGCTCACCCCGGGGGAGCGCGACTGGCTACACCTTC
j_gene: TRBJ2-2; abundance: NA; v_gene: TRBV27; d_gene: TRBD1; CDR3aa: CASSKGAKQNTGELFF; CDR3nt: TGTGCCAGCAGTAAGGGGGCAAAACAGAACACCGGGGAGCTGTTTTTT
j_gene: TRBJ1-4; abundance: NA; v_gene: TRBV4-1; d_gene: NA; CDR3aa: CASSQELGLHILFTNEKLFF; CDR3nt: TGCGCCAGCAGCCAAGAGCTGGGACTTCACATCCTGTTTACTAATGAAAAACTGTTTTTT
j_gene: TRBJ2-1; abundance: NA; v_gene: TRBV6-6; d_gene: TRBD1; CDR3aa: CASSLITGTGNDEQFF; CDR3nt: TGTGCCAGCAGTTTAATCACCGGGACAGGGAACGATGAGCAGTTCTTC
j_gene: TRBJ2-1; abundance: NA; v_gene: TRBV2; d_gene: TRBD2; CDR3aa: CASIRSGGPSYNEQFF; CDR3nt: TGTGCCAGCATTAGAAGCGGGGGACCGTCCTACAATGAGCAGTTCTTC
j_gene: TRBJ2-2; abundance: NA; v_gene: TRBV7-9; d_gene: NA; CDR3aa: CASSFGQPGELFF; CDR3nt: TGTGCCAGCAGCTTCGGACAGCCCGGGGAGCTGTTTTTT
j_gene: TRBJ2-1; abundance: once; v_gene: TRBV9; d_gene: NA; CDR3aa: CASSVSFGSAYNEQFF; CDR3nt: TGTGCCAGCAGCGTATCTTTCGGGAGCGCCTACAATGAGCAGTTCTTC
j_gene: TRBJ2-3; abundance: few; v_gene: TRBV24-1; d_gene: TRBD1; CDR3aa: CATRDRVTDTQYF; CDR3nt: TGTGCCACCAGGGACAGGGTCACAGATACGCAGTATTTT
j_gene: TRBJ2-7; abundance: NA; v_gene: TRBV7-6; d_gene: TRBD2; CDR3aa: CASSLAPPGGNEQYF; CDR3nt: TGTGCCAGCAGCTTAGCTCCTCCCGGGGGGAACGAGCAGTACTTC
j_gene: TRBJ2-1; abundance: NA; v_gene: TRBV3-1/TRBV3-2; d_gene: TRBD2; CDR3aa: CASSQDWPSGAYNEQFF; CDR3nt: TGTGCCAGCAGCCAAGATTGGCCTAGCGGGGCCTACAATGAGCAGTTCTTC